A single sample is the source of the 8 T cell receptor beta chains below, sequenced in a study of blood T cell repertoires in COVID-19. Produced via immunoSEQ multiplex PCR; TCRdb's table is partial and in-frame only. The table shows fewer than 65,000 clones, with 80% to 90% occurring only once. Sequenced sample: peripheral blood. These receptors all come from a woman in her sixties with COVID-19, enrolled during active disease.

Only one count was recorded for this clone. V is TRBV7-2 and J is TRBJ1-2; 7 positions agree with TRBD1. Germline V gene data show CDR1 as SGHTA and CDR2 as FQGNSA. Trimming at V came to 5 bases and at J to 1 base, leaving 4 bases not matched to a gene. CDR3 length: 14 residues. The DNA for the CDR3 is TGTGCCAGCAGCAGACAGGGTTTTAACTATGGCTACACCTTC. Amino acid sequence: CASSRQGFNYGYTF.

The gene calls are TRBV3-1 (or the pseudogene TRBV3-2) and TRBJ2-7; 7 nucleotides align to TRBD1. The V and J ends lost 4 bases and 5 bases, in that order; junction bases with no gene match: 11. Germline CDR1 is LGHDT and CDR2 is YNNKEL (reference sequence). The CDR3 spans 15 residues. The CDR3 region has the DNA TGTGCCAGCAGCCCCACCTGGACAGGAAACAACGAGCAGTACTTC. Its protein product is CASSPTWTGNNEQYF.

The chain links TRBV28 to TRBJ2-7; 8 bases map to TRBD1. Per germline, CDR1 MDHEN and CDR2 SYDVKM. This CDR3 contains 16 residues. Unmatched junction bases numbered 7, after V lost 2 bases and J lost 1 base. CDR3 sequence (DNA): TGTGCCAGCAGTTTAACCGGACAGGGCAAGTCCTACGAGCAGTACTTC. Residues: CASSLTGQGKSYEQYF.

The chain couples TRBV7-9 to TRBJ1-2; unclear D gene. Trimming took off 1 base at V and 1 base at J, with 7 bases between the two ends. Germline loops: CDR1 SEHNR, CDR2 FQNEAQ (reference sequence). The CDR3 spans 14 residues. The CDR3 coding sequence is TGTGCCAGCAGCTTAGAGTCAGATAACTATGGCTACACCTTC. This translates into CASSLESDNYGYTF.

V is TRBV5-1 and J is TRBJ2-7, with TRBD1 identical over 9 bases. The CDR3 contains 16 residues. Unmatched junction bases numbered 7, after V lost 3 bases and J lost 0 bases. Germline CDR1 is SGHRS and CDR2 is YFSETQ. CDR3 protein: CASSSRRTGVSYEQYF. The CDR3 bases are TGCGCCAGCAGCTCGAGAAGGACAGGGGTCTCCTACGAGCAGTACTTC.

The gene calls are TRBV4-2 and TRBJ1-2, with 8 positions matching TRBD1. The J segment lost 3 bases and the V segment lost 3 bases, leaving 6 bases of the junction unmatched. In germline, CDR1 is LGHNA, CDR2 YNFKEQ. This CDR3 region has 15 residues. The CDR3 DNA follows: TGTGCCAGCAGCCAGAGGACAGGGTGGGACTATGGCTACACCTTC. As protein: CASSQRTGWDYGYTF.

The chain links TRBV6-2 or TRBV6-3 to TRBJ2-2; weak D call: TRBD1 (5 bases). V was shortened by 6 bases and J by 4 bases, with 12 bases between the two germline ends. Germline V CDR1 and CDR2: MNHEY, SVGEGT. The CDR3 consists of 14 residues. The CDR3 nucleotides read TGTGCCAGCAGCCTGGGGCAGCTCACCGGGGAGCTGTTTTTT. As protein: CASSLGQLTGELFF.

The rearrangement links TRBV11-2 to TRBJ1-4, with D possibly TRBD1 on 5 matching bases. Germline V CDR1 and CDR2: SGHAT, FQNNGV. The CDR3 consists of 17 residues. The ends were cut back, 1 base at V and 5 bases at J, with 17 bases in the middle. The CDR3: CASSLARRQFSNEKLFF. The CDR3 DNA reads as TGTGCCAGCAGCTTAGCTCGACGACAGTTTTCAAATGAAAAACTGTTTTTT.